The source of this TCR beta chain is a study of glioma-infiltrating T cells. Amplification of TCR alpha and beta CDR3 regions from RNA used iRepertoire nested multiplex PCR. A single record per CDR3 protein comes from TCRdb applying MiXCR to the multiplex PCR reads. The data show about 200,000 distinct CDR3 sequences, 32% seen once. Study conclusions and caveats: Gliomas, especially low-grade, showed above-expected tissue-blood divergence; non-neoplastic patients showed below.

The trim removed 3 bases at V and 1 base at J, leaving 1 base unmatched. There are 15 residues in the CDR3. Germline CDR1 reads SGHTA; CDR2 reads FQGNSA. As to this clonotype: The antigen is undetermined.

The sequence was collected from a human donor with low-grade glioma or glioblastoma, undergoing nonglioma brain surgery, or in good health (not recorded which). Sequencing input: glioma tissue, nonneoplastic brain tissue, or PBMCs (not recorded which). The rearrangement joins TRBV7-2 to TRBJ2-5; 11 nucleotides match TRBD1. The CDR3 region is CASSFGQGAQETQYF. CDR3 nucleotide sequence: TGTGCCAGCAGCTTCGGACAGGGGGCCCAAGAGACCCAGTACTTC.